The 10 T cell receptor beta chains listed next were all sequenced from one sample in a study of blood T cell repertoires in COVID-19. TCRdb's copy holds only in-frame clones and misses some; the assay was immunoSEQ multiplex PCR. Seen here are about 93,000 clones, almost 90% observed once, and the top ten hold 1.5%. The sequenced sample was peripheral blood. These receptors were taken from a human donor with active COVID-19. The donor label of this sample is uncertain.

A few counts support this clone. CDR3 nucleotides: TGCGCCAGCAGCCGACAGGGCTGGGAAAAACTGTTTTTT. This sequence encodes CASSRQGWEKLFF. J is TRBJ1-4 and V is TRBV10-2; 7 bases are a match to TRBD1. This CDR3 comprises 13 residues. J gave up 8 bases and V 6 bases, and 6 bases lay outside the gene matches. CDR1 WSHSY and CDR2 SAAADI come from the germline V gene.

This chain connects TRBV12-3 or TRBV12-4 to TRBJ1-4; D call uncertain. With 8 bases removed from V and 8 bases from J, the gap between germline ends came to 15 bases. CDR3 size: 13 residues. The CDR3 bases are TGTGCCAGCGGCTTCCAGAGGGAGGAAAAACTGTTTTTT. It specifies CASGFQREEKLFF.

The rearrangement links TRBV29-1 to TRBJ1-2; D is undetermined. V lost 7 bases, J lost 4 bases, and 22 bases lay in between. Germline values: CDR1 SQVTM, CDR2 ANQGSEA. The CDR3 is 15 residues long. CDR3 loop: CSALTGSQEGYGYTF. CDR3 nucleotides: TGCAGCGCCCTAACCGGGTCCCAGGAGGGCTATGGCTACACCTTC.

The CDR3 region is CASSQDLVGTGGYGYTF. The CDR3 bases are TGCGCCAGCAGCCAAGATCTCGTCGGGACAGGGGGATATGGCTACACCTTC. The chain employs TRBV4-1 and TRBJ1-2; 11 positions match TRBD1. The CDR3 length is 17 residues. Trimming at V came to 0 bases and at J to 5 bases, leaving 8 bases not matched to a gene. In germline, CDR1 is MGHRA, CDR2 YSYEKL.

J is TRBJ1-5 and V is TRBV7-8; 7 nucleotides align to TRBD1. Germline trimming cut 3 bases from V and 3 bases from J; bases unmatched to any gene: 5. The CDR3 sequence is 15 residues long. CDR1 SGHVS and CDR2 FQNEAQ come from the germline V gene. CDR3 in amino acids: CASSLGTASNQPQHF. The CDR3 bases are TGTGCCAGCAGCTTGGGGACAGCCTCCAATCAGCCCCAGCATTTT.

The genes are TRBV2 and TRBJ2-5; D perhaps matches TRBD2 (5 bases). This CDR3 spans 13 amino acids. Looked up from germline, CDR1 is SNHLY and CDR2 is FYNNEI. V was trimmed by 6 bases and J by 4 bases, leaving 12 bases between them. This CDR3 reads CASRRGYRETQYF. As DNA, the CDR3 is TGTGCCAGCAGACGGGGATACAGAGAGACCCAGTACTTC.

V usage is TRBV4-2 and J usage is TRBJ2-3, with D maybe TRBD1 (5 bases). In germline, CDR1 is LGHNA, CDR2 YNFKEQ. This CDR3 is built from 15 residues. Trimming removed 1 base from V and 2 bases from J, with 10 bases in between. Here the CDR3 reads CASSQGGIATDTQYF. The CDR3 DNA is TGTGCCAGCAGCCAAGGGGGCATAGCCACAGATACGCAGTATTTT.

The chain is built from TRBV28 and TRBJ1-2; 8 positions match TRBD1. V dropped 5 bases and J dropped 8; count of bases not matched to a gene: 7. Germline V gives CDR1 MDHEN, CDR2 SYDVKM. CDR3 length: 13 residues. The CDR3 sequence is CASSQTGARGYTF. For the CDR3, the DNA is TGTGCCAGCAGTCAGACAGGGGCTCGCGGCTACACCTTC.

V is TRBV12-5 and J is TRBJ1-2; the match to TRBD1 covers 9 bases. The CDR3 sequence is 18 residues long. Germline CDR1 LGHNT, CDR2 FRNRAP. With 0 bases clipped from V and 7 bases from J, the junction kept 15 bases outside the gene matches. The CDR3 nucleotides read TGTGCTAGTGGTTTGGTACTGGGTAGGGGACAGGGACCGGGTGGCTACACCTTC. It is translated as CASGLVLGRGQGPGGYTF.

The chain has TRBV2 and TRBJ1-1; D unclear. The germline CDR1 and CDR2 sequences are SNHLY and FYNNEI. Trimming stripped 4 bases from V and 6 bases from J, with 12 bases between. This CDR3 is built from 13 residues. CDR3 sequence: CASSGFGISEAFF. The CDR3 nucleotides are TGTGCCAGCAGTGGATTCGGGATCTCTGAAGCTTTCTTT. Complete variable domain (other parts from reference TRBV2 and TRBJ1-1): EPEVTQTPSHQVTQMGQEVILRCVPISNHLYFYWYRQILGQKVEFLVSFYNNEISEKSEIFDDQFSVERPDGSNFTLKIRSTKLEDSAMYFCASSGFGISEAFFGQGTRLTVV.